This note documents a single T cell receptor (beta chain) sequence. Its antigen specificity is not known. No per-base quality is available; no much larger clone lies one base away. The CDR3 regions of human TCRbeta chains were subjected to immunosequencing. On the authors' methods: TCRs in the repertoires were compared against a reference library of SARS-CoV-2-specific TCRs that had been generated with the MIRA antigen-specificity platform. Breadth was defined as the fraction of unique TCRs that were SARS-CoV-2-associated, and depth was defined as the fraction of total T cells that were SARS-CoV-2-associated. Using the MIRA data, each spike-specific TCR was assigned both to the spike region to which the TCR was reactive and to a CD4 or CD8 class. Log10-transformed breadth and depth values were compared by one-way ANOVA with Sidak's multiple comparisons tests. In its TCRdb copy, this immuneACCESS table keeps in-frame sequences only and misses some clones. Where compared with another copy, unresolved V genes explain less than half of these, and the others have no known cause. The V and J calls and clone size were taken over from that table, and D and trimming were inferred from the DNA. The sample records about 160,000 clones, approximately 90% of which are singletons. The ten largest clones add up to approximately 4% of the sample.

The entry originates in a study of T cell responses to AZD1222 COVID-19 vaccine (dated by TCRdb to the early 2020s). Some background on the complete study: AZD1222 recipients whose second dose came at about 4 weeks and those whose second dose came at about 12 weeks were combined into one group, since spike-specific TCR depth and breadth did not differ between the two schedules. A total of just over 230 trial participants underwent TCR sequencing, of whom roughly 210 had received two doses of AZD1222 and 26 had received two doses of the MenACWY control vaccine. Trial participants were enrolled by age into 18-55, 56-69 and 70-plus year subgroups, with roughly 160, 29 and 62 TCR-sequenced participants respectively. Results the study describes overall, beyond this receptor: Reportedly, close to half of the unique spike-specific TCRs recognized epitopes lying outside the regions that are mutated in the B.1.351 and B.1.1.7 variants. The vaccine-associated CD4 TCRs covered the entire spike protein, and the dominant responses fell in regions 160-218 and 743-854. A significant rise in spike-specific TCR breadth and depth was observed after two AZD1222 doses relative to day 0 and relative to MenACWY recipients. Participants were mostly white British, with more females than males. The authors suggested clonal diversity may have been underestimated. Because no day 14 peak-response samples were available, the repertoires could be characterized only after the peak T cell response. Conclusions about previously exposed vaccinees were limited because only 6 or 7 AZD1222 recipients were SARS-CoV-2 seropositive at baseline. The 56-69-year group was small, and its depth increase did not reach significance, likely because of low power.

Read against the paper, the sample's time point label means: baseline before first vaccination. Samples from vaccinated people were obtained from the UK trials COV001 and COV002, which included a single-blind randomized controlled phase 2/3 trial of AZD1222 (ChAdOx1 nCoV-19) in healthy adults. For TCRbeta chain sequencing, PBMC samples from trial participants were taken at day 0 and at day 28 after the second dose. The germline V gene (reference sequence) gives CDR1 as SGHNT and CDR2 as YYREEE. The CDR3 holds 16 amino acids from the cysteine to the phenylalanine. The only DNA kept is the CDR3, 48 bases in frame from the first base. V ends up 2 bases short and J 5 bases short, with an unmatched junction base count of 9.

The chain employs TRBV5-4 and TRBJ1-2, and TRBD1 matches 10 of the central bases. This receptor was identified in an adult in good health. The material was peripheral blood, obtained on day 0 of AZD1222 vaccination. The nucleotides read TGTGCCAGCAGCTTAGGACAGGGGGTGTCCCTTTATGGCTACACCTTC. Its protein product is CASSLGQGVSLYGYTF.